The 25 T cell receptor beta chains given below trace back to one sample, sequenced in a study of CD8 T cells in ankylosing spondylitis. From the 5' RACE reads, TCRdb called clonotypes with MiXCR, one entry per CDR3 protein. Of 45,000 to 65,000 distinct CDR3 sequences listed, less than 8.5% are singletons. Sequencing was done on a sample of blood, either unsorted or a sorted T cell fraction (not recorded which). These receptors came from a female donor with ankylosing spondylitis or in good health (not recorded which).

This clonotype was detected many times. The chain employs TRBV28 and TRBJ1-1, with 7 bases identical to TRBD1. V lost 5 bases to trimming and J lost 1 base; unmatched junction nucleotides: 7. Germline V lookup: CDR1 MDHEN, CDR2 SYDVKM. The CDR3 length is 15 residues. This CDR3 is CASSATGATNTEAFF. In DNA, the CDR3 is TGTGCCAGCAGTGCAACAGGGGCTACGAACACTGAAGCTTTCTTT.

This clonotype was observed many times. This rearrangement joins TRBV5-1 to TRBJ1-1; D may be TRBD1 (5 bases). The V end lost 0 bases, the J end lost 2 bases, and 11 bases lay between the germline ends. The CDR3 extends over 15 amino acids. Germline V gives CDR1 SGHRS, CDR2 YFSETQ. The CDR3 loop is CASSLVGEVNTEAFF. CDR3 nucleotides: TGCGCCAGCAGCTTGGTAGGGGAGGTCAACACTGAAGCTTTCTTT.

In this sample, this clonotype turned up many times. V and J are TRBV10-3 and TRBJ2-1, with D perhaps TRBD2 (6 bases). Trimming pared 6 bases from V and 6 bases from J, leaving 18 bases between. The CDR3 runs 15 residues. The germline gives CDR1 ENHRY, CDR2 SYGVKD. CDR3 nucleotides: TGTGCCATCAGCGCAACTAGCTTGGGTCCCAATGAGCAGTTCTTC. It is translated as CAISATSLGPNEQFF.

This clonotype was detected a few times. This rearrangement joins TRBV7-2 to TRBJ1-1; the D is unclear. The germline V and J ends were trimmed by 3 bases and 3 bases, with 14 bases remaining between them. Germline CDR1 reads SGHTA; CDR2 reads FQGNSA. The length of the CDR3 is 15 residues. The CDR3 loop is CASSFPWGGHTEAFF. The CDR3 region has the DNA TGTGCCAGCAGCTTCCCGTGGGGAGGTCACACTGAAGCTTTCTTT. Supplemented by reference TRBV7-2 and TRBJ1-1, the full variable domain reads GAGVSQSPSNKVTEKGKDVELRCDPISGHTALYWYRQSLGQGLEFLIYFQGNSAPDKSGLPSDRFSAERTGGSVSTLTIQRTQQEDSAVYLCASSFPWGGHTEAFFGQGTRLTVV.

This clonotype has a handful of counts. The chain joins TRBV28 to TRBJ1-2; D might be TRBD1 (5 bases). Germline V gene lookup returns CDR1 MDHEN and CDR2 SYDVKM. This CDR3 is built from 14 residues. Between the trimmed V and J ends, which lost 6 bases and 7 bases, there was a span of 18 bases. The CDR3 spells CASRPSGPAAGYTF. The DNA of the CDR3 is TGTGCCAGCAGACCATCGGGACCCGCGGCTGGCTACACCTTC.

The table lists this clonotype with a few counts. This chain uses TRBV18 with TRBJ2-2; D possibly corresponds to TRBD1 (6 bases). Trimming removed 5 bases from V and 0 bases from J, with 13 bases in between. The CDR3 length is 16 residues. Germline V CDR1 and CDR2: KGHSH, LQKENI. The CDR3 DNA follows: TGTGCCAGCTCAACAACAGGGCCCGCGAACACCGGGGAGCTGTTTTTT. It translates to CASSTTGPANTGELFF.

The rearrangement joins TRBV5-1 to TRBJ2-5; D is possibly TRBD1 (6 bases). With 2 bases removed from V and 0 bases from J, the gap between germline ends came to 8 bases. The CDR3 is 14 amino acids. The V gene's germline CDR1 is SGHRS and CDR2 YFSETQ. CDR3 in amino acids: CASSFGQYQETQYF. CDR3 sequence (DNA): TGCGCCAGCAGCTTTGGACAGTACCAAGAGACCCAGTACTTC.

This clonotype came up a few times. J is TRBJ2-5 and V is TRBV7-2; D remains ambiguous. Trimming removed 1 base at V and 4 bases at J, with 10 bases between. Germline V gives CDR1 SGHTA, CDR2 FQGNSA. This CDR3 has 14 amino acids. CDR3 DNA: TGTGCCAGCAGCTTAGAGGCCGGGCCAGAGACCCAGTACTTC. This translates into CASSLEAGPETQYF.

This clonotype was counted once. At one of its ends the junction is not consistent with the germline gene, which may arise from a read error. The chain combines TRBV5-1 with TRBJ2-7; tentative D call: TRBD1 (5 bases). In germline, CDR1 is SGHRS, CDR2 YFSETQ. This CDR3 has 14 residues. The CDR3 protein is CASSVDSNSSEQYF. The CDR3 region has the DNA TGCGCCAGCAGCGTCGACAGCAACTCCTCCGAGCAGTACTTC.

This clonotype was observed at least ten times. This chain joins TRBV12-3 or TRBV12-4 and TRBJ1-5; a weak D match, TRBD1 (6 bases). CDR3 size: 15 residues. V gave up 6 bases and J gave up 4 bases, with 16 bases separating them. CDR3 in amino acids: CASRQKTGRNQPQHF. The DNA of the CDR3 is TGTGCCAGCAGACAAAAGACAGGTCGGAATCAGCCCCAGCATTTT.

At least ten counts were recorded for this clonotype. The chain carries TRBV6-4 and TRBJ2-1, with D possibly being TRBD1 or TRBD2 (5 bases each). V shed 8 bases and J shed 11 bases, with 13 bases lying between them. CDR1 and CDR2 (germline): MRHNA, SNTAGT. This CDR3 spans 11 amino acids. CDR3 bases: TGTGCCAGCGGTATCCGGGACCAGCAGTTCTTC. Residues: CASGIRDQQFF.

This clonotype was counted a few times. The chain carries TRBV7-9 and TRBJ2-1; no clear D gene. The germline gives CDR1 SEHNR, CDR2 FQNEAQ (reference sequence). This CDR3 has 13 residues. V was trimmed by 1 base and J by 3 bases, leaving 4 bases between them. CDR3 DNA: TGTGCCAGCAGCTTAGATGACTACAATGAGCAGTTCTTC. Translated: CASSLDDYNEQFF.

Ten or more counts support this clonotype. The V call is TRBV29-1, the J call TRBJ2-2; 9 nucleotides agree with TRBD1. The length of the CDR3 is 14 residues. The V gene end was trimmed by 7 bases and the J gene end by 6 bases; junction bases not matched to a gene: 9. Germline V CDR1 and CDR2: SQVTM, ANQGSEA. The CDR3 coding sequence is TGCAGCGGCCGGGACAGGGTTTCATCCGGGGAGCTGTTTTTT. Its protein is CSGRDRVSSGELFF.

This clonotype was recorded many times. This chain joins TRBV5-1 and TRBJ2-1, with 9 bases lining up with TRBD2. Germline loops: CDR1 SGHRS, CDR2 YFSETQ. The CDR3 is made up of 15 amino acids. Germline trimming cut 2 bases from V and 3 bases from J; bases unmatched to any gene: 3. This CDR3 is CASSLIAGDYNEQFF. DNA for the CDR3: TGCGCCAGCAGCTTAATAGCGGGGGACTACAATGAGCAGTTCTTC. The full variable domain, in which reference TRBV5-1 and TRBJ2-1 provide the parts outside the CDR3, is KAGVTQTPRYLIKTRGQQVTLSCSPISGHRSVSWYQQTPGQGLQFLFEYFSETQRNKGNFPGRFSGRQFSNSRSEMNVSTLELGDSALYLCASSLIAGDYNEQFFGPGTRLTVL.

In this sample, this clonotype turned up many times. The chain employs TRBV6-2 or TRBV6-3 and TRBJ1-1; D is perhaps TRBD1 (5 bases). V was cut by 4 bases and J by 1 base, with 13 bases left in between. The germline V gene encodes CDR1 MNHEY and CDR2 SVGEGT. CDR3 size: 15 residues. The CDR3 sequence: CASSSGGLGNTEAFF. The CDR3 nucleotides read TGTGCCAGCAGTTCGGGGGGATTGGGGAACACTGAAGCTTTCTTT.

In this sample, this clonotype turned up many times. The V gene is TRBV18, the J gene TRBJ2-7; TRBD2 aligns across 9 bases. The CDR3 is made up of 14 amino acids. The germline V gene encodes CDR1 KGHSH and CDR2 LQKENI. V was pared by 3 bases and J by 4 bases, with 4 bases of the junction left unmatched. CDR3 nucleotide sequence: TGTGCCAGCTCACCCGGGACTAGCTCATACGAGCAGTACGTC. Protein product: CASSPGTSSYEQYV.

V is TRBV2 and J is TRBJ2-5; D unresolved. CDR1 and CDR2 (germline): SNHLY, FYNNEI. This CDR3 is built from 18 residues. Trimming left V 6 bases short and J 4 bases short, with 27 bases between. The CDR3 loop reads CASSTETTIGRLRETQYF. CDR3 bases: TGTGCCAGCAGCACAGAAACAACCATCGGCCGCCTCAGAGAGACCCAGTACTTC.

This clonotype was found many times. CDR3 sequence reads: CSASLLAGGRVYPEAFF. CDR3 DNA: TGCAGTGCTAGTCTACTAGCGGGGGGCAGGGTCTATCCTGAAGCTTTCTTT. J is TRBJ1-1 and V is TRBV20-1, with D perhaps TRBD1 (6 bases). V lost 3 bases and J 6 bases, leaving 26 bases between the germline ends. Germline loops: CDR1 DFQATT, CDR2 SNEGSKA (reference sequence). The length of the CDR3 is 17 residues.

This clonotype has ten or more counts. The chain couples TRBV2 to TRBJ2-3, with unresolved D. This CDR3 has 14 amino acids. The ends were cut back, 4 bases at V and 0 bases at J, with 8 bases in the middle. Germline-derived CDR1 and CDR2 are SNHLY and FYNNEI. The CDR3 DNA reads TGTGCCAGCAGTGTTCTGTCCAGCACAGATACGCAGTATTTT. It codes for CASSVLSSTDTQYF.

In this sample, this clonotype turned up many times. This chain uses TRBV20-1 with TRBJ2-3; no clear D gene. The germline CDR1 and CDR2 sequences are DFQATT and SNEGSKA (reference sequence). Trimming took 3 bases from V and 2 from J, leaving 6 bases between them. This CDR3 has 12 residues. The CDR3 DNA sequence: TGCAGTGCTAGCAGAGTCACAGATACGCAGTATTTT. This sequence encodes CSASRVTDTQYF.

This clonotype has at least ten counts. The V and J genes are TRBV5-5 and TRBJ1-3, with D unclear. Deletions cut 0 bases from V and 2 bases from J, with 9 bases between. The CDR3 runs to 15 residues. Germline assignment: CDR1 SGHKS and CDR2 YYEKEE (reference sequence). CDR3 region: CASSLAGEAGNTIYF. DNA of the CDR3: TGTGCCAGCAGCTTGGCCGGGGAGGCTGGAAACACCATATATTTT.

This clonotype was observed many times. The chain combines TRBV20-1 with TRBJ2-5; D is unresolved. CDR3 length: 11 residues. Per the germline V gene, CDR1 is DFQATT and CDR2 is SNEGSKA (reference sequence). V was pared by 8 bases and J by 2 bases, with 9 bases between. CDR3 amino acids: CSTHRQETQYF. CDR3 bases: TGCAGTACGCACAGACAAGAGACCCAGTACTTC.

This clonotype was seen at least ten times. This chain connects TRBV28 to TRBJ1-1, with TRBD1 matching over 7 bases. V shed 1 base, J shed 0 bases, and the junction held 2 bases outside the gene matches. There are 15 residues in the CDR3. Per germline, CDR1 MDHEN and CDR2 SYDVKM. The chain's CDR3 is CASSLSRGMNTEAFF. Here the CDR3 DNA reads TGTGCCAGCAGTTTATCCAGGGGGATGAACACTGAAGCTTTCTTT.

This rearrangement joins TRBV7-9 to TRBJ1-1; no clear D. The CDR3 is 13 amino acids. The V end was cut by 0 bases, the J end by 6 bases, with 8 bases between. The germline V gene has CDR1 SEHNR and CDR2 FQNEAQ (reference sequence). The CDR3 loop is CASSLALGSEAFF. DNA for the CDR3: TGTGCCAGCAGCTTAGCGCTAGGGTCTGAAGCTTTCTTT.

This clonotype came up many times. The V and J genes are TRBV3-1 and TRBJ1-1, with D uncertain. Looked up from germline, CDR1 is LGHDT and CDR2 is YNNKEL (reference sequence). CDR3 length: 12 residues. Trimming stripped 1 base from V and 5 bases from J, with 5 bases between. The CDR3, as DNA: TGTGCCAGCAGCCAAGTCTTTACTGAAGCTTTCTTT. As protein: CASSQVFTEAFF.